The 10 T cell receptor beta chains presented below share a single source sample, sequenced in a study of regulatory T cells in long-lasting Graves disease. Libraries of TCR beta came from iRepertoire HTBI primers plus Arm-PCR of CDR3 regions. TCRdb fed the multiplex PCR reads into MiXCR, producing one record per CDR3 protein. The sample shows approximately 690,000 distinct CDR3 sequences, about 30% of them seen only once. The time point: persistent/refractory GD, antithyroid drugs over 5 years with positive TRAb. The authors made the TCR library using RNA they extracted from PBMCs. The sample in question was peripheral blood mononuclear cells (PBMCs), obtained when the disease was refractory, from a patient treated with antithyroid drugs. These receptors all come from a female donor with Graves disease.

This clonotype was picked up a small number of times. The V gene is TRBV10-2, the J gene TRBJ1-1; D is unclear. The CDR3 length is 15 residues. The germline V gene encodes CDR1 WSHSY and CDR2 SAAADI. Trimming removed 8 bases at V and 0 bases at J, with 16 bases between. The CDR3: CASRESGPLNTEAFF. The DNA for the CDR3 is TGCGCCAGCCGCGAATCTGGACCCCTGAACACTGAAGCTTTCTTT.

The rearrangement uses TRBV7-9 and TRBJ1-2; no clear D. The CDR3 is 15 residues long. Per the germline V gene, CDR1 is SEHNR and CDR2 is FQNEAQ (reference sequence). With 4 bases removed from V and 0 bases from J, the gap between germline ends came to 12 bases. This CDR3 is CASSYGSETNYGYTF. For the CDR3, the DNA is TGTGCCAGCAGCTACGGCAGCGAAACTAACTATGGCTACACCTTC.

The chain uses TRBV4-2 and TRBJ1-2; no clear D. The CDR3 is 14 residues long. Between the trimmed V and J ends, which lost 1 base and 1 base, there was a span of 7 bases. The V gene's germline CDR1 is LGHNA and CDR2 YNFKEQ. CDR3: CASSQGGLNYGYTF. CDR3 DNA: TGTGCCAGCAGCCAAGGGGGTCTTAACTATGGCTACACCTTC.

The gene calls are TRBV6-5 and TRBJ1-2; a weak D match, TRBD1 (5 bases). Trimming left V 2 bases short and J 4 bases short, with 14 bases between. Germline values: CDR1 MNHEY, CDR2 SVGAGI. The CDR3 length is 15 residues. The CDR3 region is CASSYLLGGTYGYTF. The CDR3 DNA sequence: TGTGCCAGCAGTTACCTTTTGGGGGGAACCTATGGCTACACCTTC.

This clonotype turned up a few times. The chain combines TRBV20-1 with TRBJ2-6, with D perhaps matching TRBD1 (6 bases). The germline V and J ends were trimmed by 6 bases and 12 bases, with 18 bases remaining between them. Germline V gene data show CDR1 as DFQATT and CDR2 as SNEGSKA (reference sequence). The CDR3 totals 13 residues. The CDR3 protein is CSARGSGLGVLTF. CDR3 nucleotide sequence: TGCAGTGCCAGGGGATCTGGTCTGGGCGTCCTGACTTTC.

This sequence joins TRBV20-1 and TRBJ1-5; D perhaps matches TRBD1 (6 bases). Germline V lookup: CDR1 DFQATT, CDR2 SNEGSKA (reference sequence). V was shortened by 7 bases and J by 6 bases, with 16 bases between the two germline ends. The length of the CDR3 is 13 residues. The CDR3 spells CSVKSRGSQPQHF. The CDR3 DNA is TGCAGTGTCAAAAGCAGGGGTAGTCAGCCCCAGCATTTT.

This clonotype was detected only a few times. The chain couples TRBV20-1 to TRBJ1-2; 11 nucleotides align to TRBD1. V lost 6 bases, J lost 7 bases, and 10 bases stayed unmatched. The germline V gene encodes CDR1 DFQATT and CDR2 SNEGSKA (reference sequence). The CDR3 spans 14 residues. Here the CDR3 reads CSANSGQGASGYTF. The CDR3 DNA sequence: TGCAGTGCCAACTCTGGACAGGGGGCTAGTGGCTACACCTTC.

This clonotype was counted a few times. This chain connects TRBV7-9 to TRBJ1-5, with D unresolved. The CDR3 sequence is 15 residues long. The V end lost 3 bases, the J end lost 5 bases, and 14 bases lay between the germline ends. CDR1 SEHNR and CDR2 FQNEAQ come from the germline V gene (reference sequence). CDR3 sequence: CASSFGAGIDQPQHF. The CDR3 bases are TGTGCCAGCAGCTTCGGAGCGGGAATCGATCAGCCCCAGCATTTT. Full variable domain (outside the CDR3, taken from reference TRBV7-9 and TRBJ1-5): DTGVSQNPRHKITKRGQNVTFRCDPISEHNRLYWYRQTLGQGPEFLTYFQNEAQLEKSRLLSDRFSAERPKGSFSTLEIQRTEQGDSAMYLCASSFGAGIDQPQHFGDGTRLSIL.

This clonotype appeared a few times. V and J are TRBV7-9 and TRBJ1-2; the D is unclear. V was shortened by 7 bases and J by 4 bases, with 16 bases between the two germline ends. The CDR3 contains 14 residues. Germline V gene sequence: CDR1 SEHNR, CDR2 FQNEAQ (reference sequence). The CDR3 here is CASNQAGRGYGYTF. DNA of the CDR3: TGTGCCAGCAACCAGGCGGGCCGGGGCTATGGCTACACCTTC. Supplemented by reference TRBV7-9 and TRBJ1-2, the full variable domain reads DTGVSQNPRHKITKRGQNVTFRCDPISEHNRLYWYRQTLGQGPEFLTYFQNEAQLEKSRLLSDRFSAERPKGSFSTLEIQRTEQGDSAMYLCASNQAGRGYGYTFGSGTRLTVV.

The chain couples TRBV28 to TRBJ1-2; D unresolved. V lost 7 bases to trimming and J lost 5 bases, with 11 bases between them. The CDR3 is made up of 12 amino acids. Per germline, CDR1 MDHEN and CDR2 SYDVKM. The CDR3 protein is CASTSLGYGYTF. The CDR3 nucleotides read TGTGCCAGCACTTCTCTCGGGTATGGCTACACCTTC.